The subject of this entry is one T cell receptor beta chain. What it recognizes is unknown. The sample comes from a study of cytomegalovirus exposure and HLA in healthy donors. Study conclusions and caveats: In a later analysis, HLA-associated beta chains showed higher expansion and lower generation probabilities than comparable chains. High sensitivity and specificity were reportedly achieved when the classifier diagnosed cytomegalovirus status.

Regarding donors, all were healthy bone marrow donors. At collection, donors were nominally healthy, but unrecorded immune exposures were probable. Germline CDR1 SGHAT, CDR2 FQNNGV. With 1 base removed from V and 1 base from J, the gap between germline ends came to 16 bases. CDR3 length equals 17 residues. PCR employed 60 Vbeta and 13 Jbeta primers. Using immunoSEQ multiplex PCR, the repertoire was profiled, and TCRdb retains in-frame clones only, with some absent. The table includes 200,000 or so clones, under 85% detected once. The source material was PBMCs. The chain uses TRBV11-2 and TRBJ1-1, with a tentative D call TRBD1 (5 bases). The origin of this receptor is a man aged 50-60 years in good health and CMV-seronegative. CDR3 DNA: TGTGCCAGCAGCTTAGGGCGGACACCTCACTGGAACACTGAAGCTTTCTTT. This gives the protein CASSLGRTPHWNTEAFF.